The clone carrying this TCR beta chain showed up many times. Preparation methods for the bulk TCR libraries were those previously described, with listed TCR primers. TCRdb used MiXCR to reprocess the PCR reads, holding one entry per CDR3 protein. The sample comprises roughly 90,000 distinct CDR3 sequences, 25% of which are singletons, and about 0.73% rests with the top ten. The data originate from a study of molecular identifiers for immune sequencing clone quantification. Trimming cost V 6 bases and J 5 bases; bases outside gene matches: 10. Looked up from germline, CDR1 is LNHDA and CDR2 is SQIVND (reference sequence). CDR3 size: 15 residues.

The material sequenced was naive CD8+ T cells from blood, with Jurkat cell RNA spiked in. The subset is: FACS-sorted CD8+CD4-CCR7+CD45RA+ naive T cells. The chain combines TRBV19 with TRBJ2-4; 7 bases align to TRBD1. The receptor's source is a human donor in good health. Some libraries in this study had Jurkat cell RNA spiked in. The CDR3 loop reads CASSRPTGLENIQYF. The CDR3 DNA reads TGTGCCAGTAGCCGCCCGACAGGGCTGGAAAACATTCAGTACTTC.